This T cell receptor beta chain was recovered during a study of identical twins listed by TCRdb under 2016. For the study in its entirety: To test whether fetal clonotypes persist, the study used deep sequencing on TCR alpha and beta repertoires from monozygotic twins, unrelated adults of various ages, and cord blood. To rule out contamination, replicate twin experiments were performed at different times with different library preparation protocols.

Library creation used 5' RACE. The instrument given in TCRdb is Illumina HiSeq 2000. A universal primer binding site was added through template switching, and the final cDNA carried a unique molecular identifier so that TCR cDNA molecules could be counted accurately. First-strand cDNA for TCR alpha and beta chains was synthesized from specific primers in the conserved constant-segment region. To control for contamination, every cDNA library carried two barcodes: a SMART-Mk sample barcode plus Illumina barcodes. Two successive PCR steps introduced TruSeq adapter sequences along with Illumina sample barcodes. The TCR alpha and beta cDNA libraries were sequenced on the Illumina HiSeq platform using custom primers. The authors' pipeline ran thus. MiGEC was used to process raw reads and extract unique molecular identifiers, and MiXCR was used to find CDR3 positions. Recombination models were inferred per individual with the repgenHMM and IGoR tools using an EM algorithm. Shared clonotype analysis was performed with the tcR package in R, normalizing sharing by the product of cloneset sizes. To study raw recombination free of thymic and clonal selection effects, out-of-frame nonproductive sequences were analyzed. TCRdb took the public reads, trimmed them with fastp at Q25, ran MiXCR for clone calling and kept in-frame beta chains. Rows are combined by CDR3 protein, so each entry shows the most common genes and DNA. The V and J calls were determined by TCRdb, not by the authors. Here the sample has fewer than 550,000 distinct CDR3 sequences; roughly 15% occur a single time. Of the sample, around 0.4% is held by the ten largest clones.

Many counts were recorded for this clonotype. The target of this receptor is not known. Base-call qualities are not available, and no considerably larger clone is one nucleotide away. All donors were healthy Caucasians. Three pairs of female monozygotic twins, all aged roughly 18 to 29 years, were included in the twin cohort. Positive isolation kits from Invitrogen were used to isolate the CD4+ and CD8+ T cell populations. The germline V gene specifies SGHVS as CDR1 and FQNEAQ as CDR2. The cysteine opens and the phenylalanine closes a CDR3 of 13 amino acids. Only the CDR3 portion is preserved as DNA: 39 bases, with reading frame beginning at the first base. Deletion took 5 bases off V and 1 base off J, with a span of 8 bases between the germline ends. Results the study describes overall, beyond this receptor: Because the same donors could not be followed over many years, the conclusions depended on cross-sectional statistical analysis. Invariant T cells such as MAIT and iNKT could partly confound zero-insertion analyses, though diverse VJ usage argued against this for most clonotypes. A weaker excess of twin sharing was found in beta out-of-frame sequences because the signal-to-noise ratio was lowered by fewer shared sequences. In monozygotic twins, recombination models systematically underestimated out-of-frame TCR alpha sharing, but the models matched the sharing seen between unrelated individuals. Abundant cord blood beta clonotypes carried fewer insertions; young adult naive repertoires showed a weaker similar trend, while memory repertoires showed none. Compared with coincidental sharing between unrelated individuals, out-of-frame TCR alpha sequences shared between twins had an excess of sequences with low generation probability.

This same sample was also part of a study on yellow fever vaccine responses in identical twins. The second study also describes: The authors reported that the T cell response to vaccination in identical twins appeared partly convergent and partly personalized. In identical twins, the study followed T cell clones that responded to the vaccine with precision.

What was sequenced was CD4+ T cells sorted from blood. The chain is made from TRBV7-8 and TRBJ1-1; the D gene is possibly TRBD1, with 6 bases matching. This receptor was identified in a woman between 18 and 30 years old in good health. The DNA sequence follows: TGTGCCAGCAGCGAACAGGGGAACACTGAAGCTTTCTTT. The resulting protein is CASSEQGNTEAFF.